This TCR beta chain came from a study of control samples from healthy donors and cancer patients. TCRdb's table, derived via immunoSEQ multiplex PCR, lists solely in-frame clones and lacks some. The sample includes roughly 100,000 clones, around 92% of them seen just once. From germline, CDR1 is KGHDR and CDR2 SFDVKD. V was cut by 5 bases and J by 0 bases, with 10 bases left in between. This CDR3 region has 15 residues. This sequence joins TRBV24-1 and TRBJ1-5, with D hard to call. The source of this sequence is a woman between 18 and 29 years old in good health. Material: blood. The CDR3 region has the DNA TGTGCCACCAGTGGCGAGGGCAATAGCAATCAGCCCCAGCATTTT. Translated: CATSGEGNSNQPQHF.